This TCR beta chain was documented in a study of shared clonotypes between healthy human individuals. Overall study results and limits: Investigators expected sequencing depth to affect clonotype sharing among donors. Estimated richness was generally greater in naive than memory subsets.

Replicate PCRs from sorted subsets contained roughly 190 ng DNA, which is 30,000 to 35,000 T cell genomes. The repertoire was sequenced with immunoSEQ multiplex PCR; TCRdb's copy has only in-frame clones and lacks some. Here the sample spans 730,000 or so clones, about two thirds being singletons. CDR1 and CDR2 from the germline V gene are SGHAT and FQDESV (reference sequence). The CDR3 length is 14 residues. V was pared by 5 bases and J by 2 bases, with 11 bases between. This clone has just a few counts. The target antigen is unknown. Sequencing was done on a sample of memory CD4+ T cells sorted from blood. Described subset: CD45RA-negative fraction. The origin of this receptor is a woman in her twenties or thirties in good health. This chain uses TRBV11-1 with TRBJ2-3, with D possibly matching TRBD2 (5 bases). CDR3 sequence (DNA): TGTGCCAGCAGCGTAAGCGGAAACACAGATACGCAGTATTTT. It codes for CASSVSGNTDTQYF.